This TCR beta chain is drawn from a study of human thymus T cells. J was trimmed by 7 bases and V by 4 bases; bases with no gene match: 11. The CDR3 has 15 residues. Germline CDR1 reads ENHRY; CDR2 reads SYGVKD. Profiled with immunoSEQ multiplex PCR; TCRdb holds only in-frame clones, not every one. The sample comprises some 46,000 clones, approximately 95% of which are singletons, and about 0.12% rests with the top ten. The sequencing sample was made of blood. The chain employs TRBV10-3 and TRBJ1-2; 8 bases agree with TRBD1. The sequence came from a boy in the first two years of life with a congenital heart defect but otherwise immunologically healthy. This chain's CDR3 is CAISGLSGGGGGYTF. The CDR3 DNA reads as TGTGCCATCAGTGGTTTATCAGGGGGCGGAGGTGGCTACACCTTC.